What follows are 31 T cell receptor beta chains derived from one specimen sequenced in a study of blood T cell repertoires in COVID-19. Measured with immunoSEQ multiplex PCR; TCRdb has only the in-frame clones, and not every one. The sample carries roughly 220,000 clones, roughly nine tenths recorded once. The source material was PBMCs or T cells enriched from blood (not recorded which). These receptors were collected from a woman under 30 in a cohort exposed to, infected with or recovered from COVID-19 (not recorded which).

This clone appeared a single time. V is TRBV24-1 and J is TRBJ1-1, with D perhaps matching TRBD1 (6 bases). Germline-derived CDR1 and CDR2 are KGHDR and SFDVKD. This CDR3 is 15 amino acids long. The germline V and J ends were trimmed by 8 bases and 3 bases, with 18 bases remaining between them. The CDR3 coding sequence is TGTGCCACCAAACCCCCCCGGGGGGCGGACACTGAAGCTTTCTTT. Its protein is CATKPPRGADTEAFF.

The V call is TRBV3-1 (or the pseudogene TRBV3-2), the J call TRBJ2-7; tentatively, D is TRBD2 (5 bases). The germline gives CDR1 LGHDT, CDR2 YNNKEL (reference sequence). The CDR3 has 14 residues. V shed 0 bases and J shed 4 bases, with 10 bases lying between them. For the CDR3, the DNA is TGTGCCAGCAGCCAAGAGGGGAGTATATACGAGCAGTACTTC. Its translation is CASSQEGSIYEQYF.

The V and J genes are TRBV10-3 and TRBJ2-5; 10 bases line up with TRBD1. CDR1 and CDR2 (germline): ENHRY, SYGVKD. The CDR3 loop spans 14 amino acids. V shed 4 bases, J shed 5 bases, and the junction held 4 bases outside the gene matches. The CDR3 nucleotides are TGTGCCATCAGTGGGGGACAGGGGACGGAGACCCAGTACTTC. Translated, it gives CAISGGQGTETQYF.

The chain has TRBV11-3 and TRBJ2-3; possible D gene TRBD2, 6 bases. CDR1 and CDR2 (germline): SGHNT, YENEEA. Between the trimmed V and J ends, which lost 0 bases and 3 bases, there was a span of 13 bases. This CDR3 spans 16 amino acids. The CDR3 spells CASSLDLPGVTDTQYF. The DNA for the CDR3 is TGTGCCAGCAGCTTAGATCTCCCGGGAGTGACAGATACGCAGTATTTT. The variable domain in full, completed from reference TRBV11-3 and TRBJ2-3, reads EAGVVQSPRYKIIEKKQPVAFWCNPISGHNTLYWYLQNLGQGPELLIRYENEEAVDDSQLPKDRFSAERLKGVDSTLKIQPAELGDSAVYLCASSLDLPGVTDTQYFGPGTRLTVL.

The V call is TRBV19, the J call TRBJ1-5, with D perhaps matching TRBD1 (5 bases). The ends were cut back, 3 bases at V and 7 bases at J, with 10 bases in the middle. The germline gives CDR1 LNHDA, CDR2 SQIVND (reference sequence). This CDR3 is built from 13 residues. CDR3 residues: CASSIGGWQPQHF. DNA of the CDR3: TGTGCCAGTAGTATCGGGGGTTGGCAGCCCCAGCATTTT. The full variable domain, its missing parts supplied by reference TRBV19 and TRBJ1-5, is DGGITQSPKYLFRKEGQNVTLSCEQNLNHDAMYWYRQDPGQGLRLIYYSQIVNDFQKGDIAEGYSVSREKKESFPLTVTSAQKNPTAFYLCASSIGGWQPQHFGDGTRLSIL.

The chain employs TRBV25-1 and TRBJ2-1, with D perhaps TRBD2 (5 bases). This CDR3 has 14 amino acids. V lost 4 bases, J lost 10 bases, and 17 bases lay in between. In germline, CDR1 is MGHDK, CDR2 SYGVNS. The CDR3 sequence is CASSASYGSGEQFF. CDR3 in DNA: TGTGCCAGCAGTGCCTCCTACGGGTCGGGGGAGCAGTTCTTC.

The gene calls are TRBV7-3 and TRBJ2-1; 11 bases are shared with TRBD1. J lost 7 bases, V lost 1 base, and 3 bases had no gene match. CDR1 is SGHTA and CDR2 is FQGTGA in the germline V gene. This CDR3 is built from 15 residues. The CDR3 nucleotides read TGTGCCAGCAGCTTAAACGGACAGGGGGCTAATGAGCAGTTCTTC. Protein product: CASSLNGQGANEQFF.

The gene calls are TRBV4-1 and TRBJ1-2; 8 nucleotides agree with TRBD1. This CDR3 region has 14 residues. Germline-derived CDR1 and CDR2 are MGHRA and YSYEKL. The ends lost 4 bases at V and 7 bases at J; junction bases unmatched: 8. The CDR3 reads CASSRTGTDFGYTF. CDR3 sequence (DNA): TGCGCCAGCAGCCGGACAGGGACAGACTTTGGCTACACCTTC.

This sequence joins TRBV10-3 and TRBJ2-3; TRBD1 matches 9 bases. There are 15 residues in the CDR3. V lost 10 bases and J lost 0; bases outside the gene matches: 8. Germline V gene lookup returns CDR1 ENHRY and CDR2 SYGVKD. The CDR3 DNA is TGTGCCAGCTGCCACAGGGGGCCTAGCACAGATACGCAGTATTTT. Its translation is CASCHRGPSTDTQYF.

The gene calls are TRBV19 and TRBJ1-2, with no clear D. CDR1 is LNHDA and CDR2 is SQIVND in the germline V gene (reference sequence). The CDR3 loop spans 13 amino acids. The V and J ends lost 3 bases and 8 bases respectively, with 13 bases between them. The CDR3 protein is CASSISSQTGYTF. The DNA for the CDR3 is TGTGCCAGTAGTATTTCGTCACAGACAGGCTACACCTTC.

The chain is built from TRBV4-1 and TRBJ1-6; 10 bases fit TRBD1. CDR3 size: 18 residues. Germline assignment: CDR1 MGHRA and CDR2 YSYEKL. Unmatched junction bases numbered 12, after V lost 3 bases and J lost 7 bases. CDR3 sequence: CASSQDPGTGAGNSPLHF. The DNA of the CDR3 is TGCGCCAGCAGCCAGGATCCCGGGACAGGGGCGGGGAATTCACCCCTCCACTTT.

This clone was seen only a few times. The chain is built from TRBV6-5 and TRBJ1-5; D unresolved. CDR3 length equals 12 residues. Germline V lookup: CDR1 MNHEY, CDR2 SVGAGI. V gave up 6 bases and J gave up 7 bases, with 10 bases separating them. The chain's CDR3 is CASRSSGQPQHF. The CDR3 nucleotides read TGTGCCAGCAGGAGCTCCGGGCAGCCCCAGCATTTT.

The V and J genes are TRBV6-5 and TRBJ1-2; 11 bases line up with TRBD1. The CDR3 is made up of 15 amino acids. Germline V lookup: CDR1 MNHEY, CDR2 SVGAGI. With 8 bases clipped from V and 4 bases from J, the junction kept 9 bases outside the gene matches. The CDR3 bases are TGTGCCAGCTTCCGGGACAGGGGGGGAAGCTATGGCTACACCTTC. Protein product: CASFRDRGGSYGYTF.

CDR3 protein: CASSDVLWESPLHF. CDR3 sequence (DNA): TGTGCCAGCAGTGACGTGCTGTGGGAGTCACCCCTCCACTTT. The chain carries TRBV6-4 and TRBJ1-6; the D is unclear. CDR1 is MRHNA, CDR2 SNTAGT, per germline. V gave up 2 bases and J gave up 10 bases, with 12 bases separating them. The CDR3 extends over 14 amino acids.

The genes are TRBV3-1 (or the pseudogene TRBV3-2) and TRBJ1-5; the D gene is possibly TRBD1 (5 bases). This CDR3 is 15 amino acids long. The V gene lost 1 base and the J gene lost 6 bases, with 13 bases spanning the gap. From germline, CDR1 is LGHDT and CDR2 YNNKEL (reference sequence). CDR3 nucleotides: TGTGCCAGCAGCCAAGGGACCCAGGGAATTCAGCCCCAGCATTTT. It codes for CASSQGTQGIQPQHF.

This chain joins TRBV3-1 (or the pseudogene TRBV3-2) and TRBJ1-2; D not certain. Germline assignment: CDR1 LGHDT and CDR2 YNNKEL (reference sequence). The germline V and J ends were trimmed by 6 bases and 7 bases, with 18 bases remaining between them. The CDR3 runs to 14 residues. The DNA of the CDR3 is TGTGCCAGCAGTCCTCGGGAGGCCAGGCGTGGCTACACCTTC. Its protein is CASSPREARRGYTF.

This chain uses TRBV11-1 with TRBJ1-1; D call uncertain. Between the trimmed V and J ends, which lost 1 base and 6 bases, there was a span of 9 bases. From germline, CDR1 is SGHAT and CDR2 FQDESV (reference sequence). This CDR3 spans 13 amino acids. The CDR3 here is CASSLGRQAEAFF. The DNA of the CDR3 is TGTGCCAGCAGCTTAGGTCGGCAGGCTGAAGCTTTCTTT.

The chain links TRBV9 to TRBJ2-5, with 11 bases fitting TRBD2. V was pared by 0 bases and J by 2 bases, with 3 bases of the junction left unmatched. Germline values: CDR1 SGDLS, CDR2 YYNGEE. CDR3 length: 16 amino acids. The CDR3 sequence: CASSVASGRTQETQYF. The CDR3 DNA is TGTGCCAGCAGCGTAGCTAGCGGGAGGACGCAAGAGACCCAGTACTTC. Filled out from reference TRBV9 and TRBJ2-5, the complete variable domain reads DSGVTQTPKHLITATGQRVTLRCSPRSGDLSVYWYQQSLDQGLQFLIQYYNGEERAKGNILERFSAQQFPDLHSELNLSSLELGDSALYFCASSVASGRTQETQYFGPGTRLLVL.

The V call is TRBV5-1, the J call TRBJ1-1, with D maybe TRBD1 (5 bases). The CDR3 length is 13 residues. V lost 7 bases to trimming and J lost 3 bases, with 13 bases between them. Germline V gives CDR1 SGHRS, CDR2 YFSETQ. CDR3 amino acids: CASAGVQDTEAFF. CDR3 DNA: TGCGCCAGCGCGGGGGTGCAAGACACTGAAGCTTTCTTT.

The DNA of the CDR3 is TGTGCCAGCAGCTCCGGAGGGGTGATAGGAAACACCATATATTTT. Translated, it gives CASSSGGVIGNTIYF. The chain employs TRBV7-6 and TRBJ1-3; possibly TRBD1 for D (5 bases). V lost 4 bases to trimming and J lost 4 bases, with 14 bases between them. Germline V CDR1 and CDR2: SGHVS, FNYEAQ. The CDR3 extends over 15 amino acids. Full variable domain (remainder filled in from reference TRBV7-6 and TRBJ1-3): GAGVSQSPRYKVTKRGQDVALRCDPISGHVSLYWYRQALGQGPEFLTYFNYEAQQDKSGLPNDRFSAERPEGSISTLTIQRTEQRDSAMYRCASSSGGVIGNTIYFGEGSWLTVV.

This clone was picked up one time. The V gene is TRBV7-3, the J gene TRBJ1-1; D is possibly TRBD1 (6 bases). The germline V gene has CDR1 SGHTA and CDR2 FQGTGA. The CDR3 is 14 amino acids. Deletions cut 6 bases from V and 8 bases from J, with 19 bases between. CDR3 amino acids: CASSPGTPVPEAFF. The CDR3 DNA sequence: TGTGCCAGCAGTCCCGGGACACCCGTCCCCGAAGCTTTCTTT.

The gene calls are TRBV7-8 and TRBJ2-3; a possible D gene is TRBD2 (6 bases). The CDR3 loop spans 12 amino acids. In germline, CDR1 is SGHVS, CDR2 FQNEAQ. The V gene lost 5 bases and the J gene lost 5 bases, with 8 bases spanning the gap. DNA for the CDR3: TGTGCCAGCAGCCCCGGGAGAGATACGCAGTATTTT. Protein sequence: CASSPGRDTQYF.

The V and J genes are TRBV28 and TRBJ1-2; 8 positions agree with TRBD1. V lost 8 bases to trimming and J lost 5 bases; unmatched junction nucleotides: 10. Germline values: CDR1 MDHEN, CDR2 SYDVKM. The CDR3 is 14 amino acids. The CDR3 loop reads CASLTGTGIYGYTF. CDR3 in DNA: TGTGCCAGCCTAACCGGGACAGGCATATATGGCTACACCTTC.

The V and J genes are TRBV5-1 and TRBJ2-3; 7 bases align to TRBD1. The CDR3 has 14 residues. Germline CDR1 reads SGHRS; CDR2 reads YFSETQ. V shed 2 bases, J shed 4 bases, and the junction held 4 bases outside the gene matches. The CDR3 protein is CASSLATGADTQYF. In DNA form, the CDR3 reads TGCGCCAGCAGCTTAGCCACAGGGGCAGATACGCAGTATTTT.

This sequence joins TRBV6-6 and TRBJ2-7; 8 bases map to TRBD1. The V gene end was trimmed by 5 bases and the J gene end by 2 bases; junction bases not matched to a gene: 11. The CDR3 spans 16 residues. CDR1 and CDR2 (germline): MNHNY, SVGAGI (reference sequence). Here the CDR3 reads CASSPRGDRGPYEQYF. CDR3 DNA: TGTGCCAGCAGTCCCCGGGGCGACAGGGGTCCCTACGAGCAGTACTTC.

This chain joins TRBV3-1 (or the pseudogene TRBV3-2) and TRBJ1-6, with 7 bases identical to TRBD1. Germline loops: CDR1 LGHDT, CDR2 YNNKEL (reference sequence). The CDR3 spans 14 residues. Losses at the gene ends were 2 bases for V and 7 bases for J; bases not matched to a gene: 2. The CDR3 DNA follows: TGTGCCAGCAGCCAAAGGGGGCAGAATTCACCCCTCCACTTT. Translation gives CASSQRGQNSPLHF.

CDR3 residues: CASSIMTSGGWKNIQYF. The DNA for the CDR3 is TGTGCCAGCAGCATCATGACTAGCGGAGGGTGGAAAAACATTCAGTACTTC. V is TRBV5-6 and J is TRBJ2-4; TRBD2 aligns across 9 bases. V trimming: 4 bases; J trimming: 4 bases; junction bases outside the gene matches: 12. The CDR3 has 17 residues. The germline CDR1 and CDR2 sequences are SGHDT and YYEEEE.

This sequence joins TRBV9 and TRBJ2-6; 11 nucleotides align to TRBD2. Germline CDR1 and CDR2: SGDLS and YYNGEE. This CDR3 region has 19 residues. V shed 4 bases and J 0 bases; nucleotides not matched to a gene: 9. The CDR3 protein is CASSQNRLAGSSGANVLTF. Here the CDR3 DNA reads TGTGCCAGCAGCCAAAACCGACTAGCGGGGAGCTCTGGGGCCAACGTCCTGACTTTC. Drawing the rest from reference TRBV9 and TRBJ2-6, the complete variable domain is DSGVTQTPKHLITATGQRVTLRCSPRSGDLSVYWYQQSLDQGLQFLIQYYNGEERAKGNILERFSAQQFPDLHSELNLSSLELGDSALYFCASSQNRLAGSSGANVLTFGAGSRLTVL.

The chain uses TRBV7-2 and TRBJ1-1, with D possibly matching TRBD1 (5 bases). Between the trimmed V and J ends, which lost 2 bases and 4 bases, there was a span of 8 bases. Looked up from germline, CDR1 is SGHTA and CDR2 is FQGNSA. There are 13 residues in the CDR3. In DNA, the CDR3 is TGTGCCAGCAGCTTACGAAGGGGCACTGAAGCTTTCTTT. Translating gives CASSLRRGTEAFF.

V and J are TRBV27 and TRBJ1-2, with 8 bases that match TRBD1. From germline, CDR1 is MNHEY and CDR2 SMNVEV (reference sequence). The CDR3 spans 13 residues. Unmatched junction bases numbered 4, after V lost 3 bases and J lost 7 bases. CDR3 loop: CASSFRQGSGYTF. CDR3 nucleotide sequence: TGTGCCAGCAGTTTCCGACAGGGGTCTGGCTACACCTTC.

This chain joins TRBV21-1 and TRBJ1-2; the D call of TRBD1 is as the table states it, not checked on the DNA. TRBV21-1 is a known pseudogene. The CDR3 is made up of 14 amino acids. The CDR3 DNA is TGTGCCAGCAGACCACGGACAGCGTCCTATGGCTACACCTTC. Translated: CASRPRTASYGYTF.